A single sample is the source of the 3 T cell receptor beta chains below, sequenced in a study of blood T cells in healthy people across ages. The authors ran a second PCR of about 6 to 11 cycles using a sample-barcoded 5' primer and a J-beta primer mix. TCRdb reprocessed the 5' RACE reads via MiXCR and lists one record per CDR3 protein. The repertoire has roughly 2 million distinct CDR3 sequences, about 49% of them found once; the top ten carry approximately 2%. Sequencing was carried out using blood. The receptors come from a woman aged 40 to 49 in good health.

This clonotype was picked up a small number of times. This chain uses TRBV5-1 with TRBJ2-7, with 11 positions matching TRBD1. CDR1 SGHRS and CDR2 YFSETQ come from the germline V gene. The CDR3 extends over 13 amino acids. The trim removed 4 bases at V and 8 bases at J, leaving 5 bases unmatched. Here the CDR3 DNA reads TGCGCCAGCAGCGCGGGACAGGGGGATAAGCAGTACTTC. It is translated as CASSAGQGDKQYF.

This chain joins TRBV7-2 and TRBJ2-3, with unresolved D. The V and J ends lost 1 base and 6 bases respectively, with 14 bases between them. Germline values: CDR1 SGHTA, CDR2 FQGNSA. The CDR3 runs to 15 residues. This chain's CDR3 is CASSLGRSQWDTQYF. In DNA, the CDR3 is TGTGCCAGCAGCTTAGGTCGGAGCCAATGGGATACGCAGTATTTT.

The V gene is TRBV29-1, the J gene TRBJ1-4; a weak D match, TRBD1 (6 bases). Germline assignment: CDR1 SQVTM and CDR2 ANQGSEA. V was pared by 6 bases and J by 7 bases, with 18 bases between. CDR3 length: 14 residues. The CDR3 here is CSVGGTGYSEKLFF. DNA for the CDR3: TGCAGCGTGGGGGGAACAGGGTATTCTGAAAAACTGTTTTTT.